The count of the clone carrying this T cell receptor (beta chain) is one. Its specificity is not known. The junction departs from the called germline gene at one end, perhaps through a read error. The entry originates in a study of tumor-infiltrating lymphocytes in primary liver carcinoma. Notes on the study in general: Tumor tissue displayed a significantly greater top-250-clone fraction than blood (p = 0.039). Bulk unsorted sampling precluded comparing CD4+ and CD8+ repertoires.

Constant-region priming of around 500 ng total RNA yielded TCR beta cDNA. Employing slightly modified ARM-PCR, three nested multiplex PCR rounds were run, and these gave rise to the TCR beta libraries. Researchers ran the first two PCR rounds for roughly 10 cycles each with TRBV1-TRBV30 forward primers and a C-beta reverse primer. TCRdb called the multiplex PCR reads again in MiXCR, with one record for every CDR3 protein. The sample holds over 250,000 distinct CDR3 sequences, 45% to 70% seen once. Unsorted whole blood supplied the blood RNA, and germline DNA was isolated too. These patients lived with chronic HBV infection and had never been treated. The CDR3 runs 14 residues. The germline gives CDR1 PRHDT, CDR2 FYEKMQ (reference sequence).

The origin of this receptor is a woman in her 30s with primary liver carcinoma and hepatitis B virus infection. V gene TRBV13 combines with J gene TRBJ2-1; D is undetermined. The sequenced sample was peripheral blood. The DNA of the CDR3 is TGTGCCAACTCAGACGGATACTCCTATAATGAGCAGTTCTTC. Amino acids: CANSDGYSYNEQFF.